The 4 T cell receptor beta chains below all came from one sample that was sequenced in a study of T-cell reconstitution after alpha-beta-depleted transplantation in children. As it was prepared, the TCRbeta library received unique molecular identifiers. TCRdb ran MiXCR on the PCR reads and lists one entry per CDR3 protein. Among some 830,000 distinct CDR3 sequences listed, 16% were seen once. Sequencing was performed on PBMCs, mostly from graft donor cells, taken 360 days after TCRalphabeta/CD19-depleted stem cell transplant. The receptors were sampled from a male patient between 5 and 17 years old who had a stem cell transplant for acute lymphoblastic leukemia, so the T cells may come from the graft donor.

The table lists this clonotype with a few counts. This chain uses TRBV4-1 with TRBJ2-1; D ambiguous. This CDR3 has 13 residues. Germline loops: CDR1 MGHRA, CDR2 YSYEKL. Trimming shortened V by 0 bases and J by 9 bases, and 9 bases separated the two germline ends. Here the CDR3 reads CASSQDFIREQFF. CDR3 coding DNA: TGCGCCAGCAGCCAAGATTTTATCCGTGAGCAGTTCTTC.

The chain employs TRBV14 and TRBJ2-1; possibly TRBD2 for D (5 bases). Germline CDR1 SGHDN, CDR2 FVKESK. Between the trimmed V and J ends, which lost 4 bases and 4 bases, there was a span of 14 bases. CDR3 length: 15 amino acids. CDR3: CASSPHWERYNEQFF. The CDR3 nucleotides are TGTGCCAGCAGCCCGCACTGGGAGCGGTACAATGAGCAGTTCTTC.

This clonotype was observed a handful of times. The rearrangement joins TRBV7-8 to TRBJ2-4, with a tentative D call TRBD2 (5 bases). The V gene's germline CDR1 is SGHVS and CDR2 FQNEAQ. Deletions cut 1 base from V and 1 base from J, with 8 bases between. The CDR3 extends over 15 amino acids. CDR3 region: CASSLERAAKNIQYF. CDR3 sequence (DNA): TGTGCCAGCAGCTTAGAGAGGGCGGCCAAAAACATTCAGTACTTC.

This clonotype was seen ten or more times. J is TRBJ2-5 and V is TRBV5-6; weak D call: TRBD2 (5 bases). The CDR3 extends over 13 amino acids. CDR1 SGHDT and CDR2 YYEEEE come from the germline V gene. V shed 2 bases and J shed 5 bases, with 10 bases lying between them. The CDR3 coding sequence is TGTGCCAGCAGCTTAGCGAGCGGCGAGACCCAGTACTTC. It encodes CASSLASGETQYF. The variable domain in full, with the rest retrieved from reference TRBV5-6 and TRBJ2-5, is DAGVTQSPTHLIKTRGQQVTLRCSPKSGHDTVSWYQQALGQGPQFIFQYYEEEERQRGNFPDRFSGHQFPNYSSELNVNALLLGDSALYLCASSLASGETQYFGPGTRLLVL.